This TCR beta chain was profiled in a study of beta chain features in type 1 diabetes. Germline V CDR1 and CDR2: MNHNY, SVGAGI (reference sequence). The CDR3 loop spans 14 amino acids. All of the isolated RNA was reverse transcribed, so expressed TCRB transcripts were sequenced. Libraries were prepared by immunoSEQ multiplex PCR; TCRdb keeps only in-frame clonotypes and omits some of them. The sample records about 350,000 clones, 15% to 20% being singletons. Of note for this clone: The junction shows a germline mismatch at one end, possibly a read error.

The material sequenced was naive CD4+ T cells from blood. The chain employs TRBV6-6 and TRBJ2-1; no reliable D call. This sequence was found in a young woman in good health. The CDR3 loop is CASSDSSVYNEQFF. CDR3 nucleotide sequence: TGTGCCAGCAGTGACTCCTCGGTCTACAATGAGCAGTTCTTC.